A single sample gave rise to the 5 T cell receptor beta chains below, sequenced in a study of blood T cell repertoires in COVID-19. Sequencing used immunoSEQ multiplex PCR; TCRdb keeps in-frame clones, though not all of them. The sample shows under 200,000 clones, roughly 81% of them seen only once. Sequencing was performed on peripheral blood. Receptors originate from a man aged 35-49 years who had recovered from COVID-19.

The chain joins TRBV11-3 to TRBJ2-7; 7 nucleotides align to TRBD2. Germline assignment: CDR1 SGHNT and CDR2 YENEEA. This CDR3 contains 14 residues. The J segment lost 2 bases and the V segment lost 4 bases, leaving 5 bases of the junction unmatched. The CDR3 bases are TGTGCCAGCAGCTCGTTGGGGGGGACCTACGAGCAGTACTTC. Protein sequence: CASSSLGGTYEQYF. Looking up the rest from reference TRBV11-3 and TRBJ2-7 gives the full variable domain: EAGVVQSPRYKIIEKKQPVAFWCNPISGHNTLYWYLQNLGQGPELLIRYENEEAVDDSQLPKDRFSAERLKGVDSTLKIQPAELGDSAVYLCASSSLGGTYEQYFGPGTRLTVT.

V and J are TRBV11-1 and TRBJ2-2; possible D gene TRBD1, 7 bases. Germline V gene data show CDR1 as SGHAT and CDR2 as FQDESV (reference sequence). V shed 1 base and J shed 2 bases, with 11 bases lying between them. The CDR3 totals 16 residues. CDR3 in amino acids: CASSLGGDRNTGELFF. CDR3 nucleotide sequence: TGTGCCAGCAGCTTAGGGGGGGACAGAAACACCGGGGAGCTGTTTTTT.

This clone was counted between two and nine times. This chain joins TRBV21-1 and TRBJ2-1; TRBD1 is taken as the D call from the table, unchecked against the DNA. TRBV21-1 is a pseudogene. The CDR3 covers 18 residues. The chain's CDR3 is CASKIRTGQGHSYNEQFF. CDR3 coding DNA: TGTGCCAGCAAAATCCGAACGGGACAGGGGCACTCCTACAATGAGCAGTTCTTC.

The rearrangement uses TRBV5-4 and TRBJ2-3, with TRBD2 identical over 11 bases. Germline lookup yields CDR1 SGHNT and CDR2 YYREEE (reference sequence). The V gene end was trimmed by 4 bases and the J gene end by 0 bases; junction bases not matched to a gene: 4. This CDR3 is 16 amino acids long. The CDR3 reads CASSPGLAVSTDTQYF. CDR3 nucleotide sequence: TGTGCCAGCAGCCCGGGACTAGCGGTGAGCACAGATACGCAGTATTTT.

The rearrangement links TRBV10-3 to TRBJ2-3; 15 bases agree with TRBD2. Germline lookup yields CDR1 ENHRY and CDR2 SYGVKD. The J segment lost 7 bases and the V segment lost 6 bases, leaving 5 bases of the junction unmatched. The CDR3 spans 15 residues. CDR3 region: CAISPGLAGGNTQYF. The CDR3 region has the DNA TGTGCCATCAGCCCCGGACTAGCGGGGGGGAATACGCAGTATTTT.